These 32 T cell receptor beta chains came from one sample sequenced in a study of blood T cell repertoires in COVID-19. TCRdb keeps only in-frame clones here, not all; method: immunoSEQ multiplex PCR. The sample carries roughly 110,000 clones, approximately 80% recorded once. The sample taken for sequencing was peripheral blood. All receptors derive from a woman aged 55 to 70 with acute or convalescent COVID-19.

This chain uses TRBV5-1 with TRBJ1-3; D gene unclear. The germline CDR1 and CDR2 sequences are SGHRS and YFSETQ. The CDR3 has 17 amino acids. Trimming removed 4 bases at V and 0 bases at J, with 17 bases between. CDR3 region: CASSPRDPGLSGNTIYF. Written as DNA, the CDR3 is TGCGCCAGCAGCCCGCGCGACCCAGGCCTCTCTGGAAACACCATATATTTT.

The rearrangement joins TRBV3-1 (or the pseudogene TRBV3-2) to TRBJ1-5; possible D gene TRBD1, 6 bases. Trimming stripped 4 bases from V and 4 bases from J, with 14 bases between. Germline-derived CDR1 and CDR2 are LGHDT and YNNKEL (reference sequence). The CDR3 length is 15 residues. CDR3 sequence reads: CASSRTTGYNQPQHF. DNA of the CDR3: TGTGCCAGCAGCCGAACAACAGGGTATAATCAGCCCCAGCATTTT.

In this sample, this clone turned up once. The V gene is TRBV18, the J gene TRBJ1-4, with TRBD1 identical over 8 bases. Germline V gives CDR1 KGHSH, CDR2 LQKENI. J lost 6 bases, V lost 4 bases, and 7 bases had no gene match. CDR3 length equals 15 residues. CDR3 residues: CASSRDRGTDEKLFF. CDR3 in DNA: TGTGCCAGCTCACGAGACAGGGGAACAGATGAAAAACTGTTTTTT.

This rearrangement joins TRBV11-3 to TRBJ2-7; 7 nucleotides agree with TRBD2. In germline, CDR1 is SGHNT, CDR2 YENEEA. V dropped 0 bases and J dropped 4; count of bases not matched to a gene: 6. The CDR3 length is 15 residues. CDR3 amino acids: CASSLEFAGEYEQYF. Written as DNA, the CDR3 is TGTGCCAGCAGCTTAGAGTTCGCGGGAGAGTACGAGCAGTACTTC.

The J gene is TRBJ2-2, the V gene TRBV30; 7 bases fit TRBD2. The V gene end was trimmed by 5 bases and the J gene end by 6 bases; junction bases not matched to a gene: 6. The CDR3 is 13 amino acids. Germline CDR1 reads GTSNPN; CDR2 reads SVGIG (reference sequence). The CDR3 loop is CAWGGRLAGELFF. The CDR3 DNA is TGTGCCTGGGGCGGGAGATTGGCCGGGGAGCTGTTTTTT.

J is TRBJ1-2 and V is TRBV2; TRBD1 might be the D (5 bases). The CDR3 consists of 13 residues. Deletions cut 6 bases from V and 8 bases from J, with 16 bases between. Germline CDR1 SNHLY, CDR2 FYNNEI. Here the CDR3 reads CASRKGQGLGYTF. The CDR3 coding sequence is TGTGCCAGCAGAAAGGGCCAGGGTTTAGGCTACACCTTC.

J is TRBJ1-1 and V is TRBV30; D unclear. The germline gives CDR1 GTSNPN, CDR2 SVGIG (reference sequence). There are 13 residues in the CDR3. With 4 bases removed from V and 2 bases from J, the gap between germline ends came to 11 bases. CDR3 sequence: CAWNRPENTEAFF. For the CDR3, the DNA is TGTGCCTGGAACAGACCTGAAAACACTGAAGCTTTCTTT.

The chain links TRBV7-9 to TRBJ1-1; D unclear. The V end lost 1 base, the J end lost 4 bases, and 13 bases lay between the germline ends. The CDR3 totals 15 residues. Germline V lookup: CDR1 SEHNR, CDR2 FQNEAQ (reference sequence). The CDR3 DNA is TGTGCCAGCAGCTTAGATGGGTGGGCGGGCACTGAAGCTTTCTTT. It translates to CASSLDGWAGTEAFF.

The chain uses TRBV4-2 and TRBJ1-2, with D unclear. Trimming removed 1 base at V and 3 bases at J, with 12 bases between. This CDR3 spans 15 amino acids. Germline lookup yields CDR1 LGHNA and CDR2 YNFKEQ. The CDR3 bases are TGTGCCAGCAGCCAAGTTCCGCGAGTAGACTATGGCTACACCTTC. This encodes CASSQVPRVDYGYTF.

The rearrangement joins TRBV21-1 to TRBJ1-4; no check of the table's D call, TRBD1, against the DNA was made. TRBV21-1 is flagged as a pseudogene. The length of the CDR3 is 15 residues. DNA of the CDR3: TGTGCCAGCCGTCTACCGGGACACCTTAATGAAAAACTGTTTTTT. Translation: CASRLPGHLNEKLFF.

V usage is TRBV6-1 and J usage is TRBJ2-1; TRBD2 matches at 9 bases. CDR1 and CDR2 (germline): MNHNS, SASEGT. V lost 6 bases and J lost 3; bases outside the gene matches: 12. The CDR3 has 17 amino acids. In DNA, the CDR3 is TGTGCCAGCAGGGAATCTAGCCTAGCGGGGATCTACAATGAGCAGTTCTTC. Its translation: CASRESSLAGIYNEQFF.

The chain recombines TRBV6-4 with TRBJ2-3, with 7 bases lining up with TRBD2. The CDR3 runs 14 residues. J gave up 5 bases and V 6 bases, and 8 bases lay outside the gene matches. The germline V gene encodes CDR1 MRHNA and CDR2 SNTAGT. CDR3 loop: CASSAWAGEDTQYF. CDR3 nucleotide sequence: TGTGCCAGCAGCGCCTGGGCGGGAGAAGATACGCAGTATTTT.

This rearrangement joins TRBV11-2 to TRBJ1-1; D gene uncertain. V was pared by 1 base and J by 6 bases, with 9 bases between. The V gene's germline CDR1 is SGHAT and CDR2 FQNNGV. This CDR3 spans 13 amino acids. The CDR3 protein is CASSLASGAEAFF. CDR3 nucleotides: TGTGCCAGCAGCTTAGCCAGCGGTGCTGAAGCTTTCTTT.

This sequence joins TRBV5-1 and TRBJ1-5, with 11 bases aligning to TRBD1. Germline V gene sequence: CDR1 SGHRS, CDR2 YFSETQ. V shed 4 bases, J shed 3 bases, and the junction held 6 bases outside the gene matches. The CDR3 runs to 16 residues. This chain's CDR3 is CASSLGTGGNNQPQHF. CDR3 nucleotide sequence: TGCGCCAGCAGCCTGGGGACAGGGGGTAACAATCAGCCCCAGCATTTT.

The chain links TRBV6-2 or TRBV6-3 to TRBJ2-5; 9 bases line up with TRBD1. Per germline, CDR1 MNHEY and CDR2 SVGEGT. This CDR3 is 20 amino acids long. With 0 bases clipped from V and 5 bases from J, the junction kept 19 bases outside the gene matches. CDR3 DNA sequence: TGTGCCAGCAGTTACTCGACCACGAACAGGGGGCGAGATATGGGTGAGACCCAGTACTTC. Its protein product is CASSYSTTNRGRDMGETQYF.

CDR3 sequence: CASSLKDRAYGYTF. In DNA, the CDR3 is TGTGCCAGCAGCTTAAAGGACAGGGCCTATGGCTACACCTTC. This rearrangement joins TRBV5-6 to TRBJ1-2; 8 nucleotides line up with TRBD1. Germline V gene data show CDR1 as SGHDT and CDR2 as YYEEEE. With 2 bases clipped from V and 4 bases from J, the junction kept 4 bases outside the gene matches. The CDR3 length is 14 residues.

The chain employs TRBV19 and TRBJ2-3; TRBD2 matches 9 bases. Germline V CDR1 and CDR2: LNHDA, SQIVND (reference sequence). V lost 6 bases, J lost 3 bases, and 16 bases stayed unmatched. The CDR3 sequence is 18 residues long. The CDR3 DNA is TGTGCCAGTAGGCAGACGGGATTAGCGGGAGCGGGGACAGATACGCAGTATTTT. It translates to CASRQTGLAGAGTDTQYF.

V gene TRBV28 combines with J gene TRBJ1-4, with a tentative D call TRBD1 (6 bases). CDR1 and CDR2 from the germline V gene are MDHEN and SYDVKM. With 3 bases removed from V and 4 bases from J, the gap between germline ends came to 12 bases. CDR3 size: 15 residues. The CDR3 loop reads CASSFWGQGNEKLFF. CDR3 nucleotide sequence: TGTGCCAGCAGTTTTTGGGGGCAGGGTAATGAAAAACTGTTTTTT.

The V gene is TRBV11-2, the J gene TRBJ1-2; D is possibly TRBD1 (5 bases). Germline CDR1 is SGHAT and CDR2 is FQNNGV. There are 15 residues in the CDR3. Trimming took 1 base from V and 6 from J, leaving 15 bases between them. The CDR3 DNA reads TGTGCCAGCAGCTTAGTATCCAGGGCCTTCAATGGCTACACCTTC. This gives the protein CASSLVSRAFNGYTF.

V and J are TRBV7-2 and TRBJ2-7, with 9 bases identical to TRBD1. J was trimmed by 0 bases and V by 5 bases; bases with no gene match: 5. The CDR3 totals 15 residues. Germline V lookup: CDR1 SGHTA, CDR2 FQGNSA. Here the CDR3 reads CASSAGTGISYEQYF. The DNA for the CDR3 is TGTGCCAGCAGCGCCGGGACAGGGATCTCCTACGAGCAGTACTTC.

CDR3 sequence (DNA): TGTGCCTGGAGAGCGGACAATGAGCAGTTCTTC. Protein sequence: CAWRADNEQFF. The rearrangement uses TRBV30 and TRBJ2-1; possibly TRBD2 for D (5 bases). Looked up from germline, CDR1 is GTSNPN and CDR2 is SVGIG (reference sequence). Trimming stripped 3 bases from V and 5 bases from J, with 5 bases between. The CDR3 spans 11 residues.

The chain links TRBV5-1 to TRBJ2-5; a possible D gene is TRBD1 (5 bases). The germline V gene has CDR1 SGHRS and CDR2 YFSETQ. V lost 4 bases and J lost 5, with 12 bases in between. The CDR3 has 13 residues. The DNA for the CDR3 is TGCGCCAGCAGCCAGGGTTTTTCGGAGACCCAGTACTTC. The encoded protein is CASSQGFSETQYF.

The rearrangement uses TRBV5-6 and TRBJ2-1; 12 bases are a match to TRBD2. Germline V gene sequence: CDR1 SGHDT, CDR2 YYEEEE. Trimming cost V 2 bases and J 10 bases; bases outside gene matches: 4. This CDR3 is 14 amino acids long. CDR3 sequence: CASSLGLAGREQFF. In DNA form, the CDR3 reads TGTGCCAGCAGCTTAGGACTAGCGGGGCGGGAGCAGTTCTTC.

The rearrangement uses TRBV18 and TRBJ2-4; TRBD2 agrees at 9 bases. CDR1 and CDR2 (germline): KGHSH, LQKENI. J gave up 2 bases and V 0 bases, and 2 bases lay outside the gene matches. The CDR3 has 16 residues. CDR3 DNA: TGTGCCAGCTCACCACCCGCTAGCGGGACCAAAAACATTCAGTACTTC. Protein product: CASSPPASGTKNIQYF.

The chain has TRBV3-1 (or the pseudogene TRBV3-2) and TRBJ2-1; D remains unclear. The CDR3 is 14 residues long. V lost 0 bases and J lost 3, with 6 bases in between. The V gene's germline CDR1 is LGHDT and CDR2 YNNKEL (reference sequence). Here the CDR3 reads CASSQDSFYNEQFF. In nucleotides, the CDR3 is TGTGCCAGCAGCCAAGATTCTTTCTACAATGAGCAGTTCTTC.

This CDR3 is CASSVGESYEQYF. CDR3 in DNA: TGTGCCAGCAGCGTAGGGGAGAGTTACGAGCAGTACTTC. This chain connects TRBV9 to TRBJ2-7; tentative D call: TRBD2 (5 bases). Trimming left V 0 bases short and J 4 bases short, with 8 bases between. The CDR3 runs 13 residues. Germline V lookup: CDR1 SGDLS, CDR2 YYNGEE. Supplemented by reference TRBV9 and TRBJ2-7, the full variable domain reads DSGVTQTPKHLITATGQRVTLRCSPRSGDLSVYWYQQSLDQGLQFLIQYYNGEERAKGNILERFSAQQFPDLHSELNLSSLELGDSALYFCASSVGESYEQYFGPGTRLTVT.

This clone came up once. CDR3 coding DNA: TGTGCCAGCAGGCAAACAGGGGGAAGGCAGCCCCAGCATTTT. It encodes CASRQTGGRQPQHF. J is TRBJ1-5 and V is TRBV27, with TRBD1 matching 8 bases. The CDR3 loop spans 14 amino acids. CDR1 and CDR2 (germline): MNHEY, SMNVEV (reference sequence). The junction had 8 bases not matched to a gene; V was cut back by 6 bases and J by 7 bases.

This clone has a single count. The chain combines TRBV19 with TRBJ1-1; D possibly corresponds to TRBD1 (6 bases). Looked up from germline, CDR1 is LNHDA and CDR2 is SQIVND (reference sequence). V lost 6 bases, J lost 5 bases, and 13 bases lay in between. The length of the CDR3 is 13 residues. The CDR3 here is CASRENRETEAFF. DNA for the CDR3: TGTGCCAGTAGGGAAAACAGGGAAACTGAAGCTTTCTTT.

The chain has TRBV19 and TRBJ2-5; TRBD1 matches 9 bases. The germline V gene has CDR1 LNHDA and CDR2 SQIVND (reference sequence). The CDR3 consists of 13 residues. V gave up 6 bases and J gave up 5 bases; unmatched junction bases: 4. This CDR3 reads CASSLQGAETQYF. CDR3 sequence (DNA): TGTGCCAGTAGCCTACAGGGGGCGGAGACCCAGTACTTC.

The chain links TRBV11-2 to TRBJ1-1, with a tentative D call TRBD1 (5 bases). Germline V gene data show CDR1 as SGHAT and CDR2 as FQNNGV. The CDR3 runs 13 residues. The V end was cut by 5 bases, the J end by 4 bases, with 11 bases between. The CDR3 DNA is TGTGCCAGCAGCATTTATAGGGGCACTGAAGCTTTCTTT. Protein: CASSIYRGTEAFF.

The genes are TRBV30 and TRBJ1-6; D is undetermined. This CDR3 spans 17 amino acids. In germline, CDR1 is GTSNPN, CDR2 SVGIG (reference sequence). V lost 1 base and J lost 0, with 13 bases in between. In nucleotides, the CDR3 is TGTGCCTGGAGTGCAGGACTGTTGAGCTCCTATAATTCACCCCTCCACTTT. Protein: CAWSAGLLSSYNSPLHF.

The chain employs TRBV9 and TRBJ2-1, with no clear D. The CDR3 length is 13 residues. V shed 4 bases and J shed 9 bases, with 14 bases lying between them. CDR1 and CDR2 from the germline V gene are SGDLS and YYNGEE. The CDR3 DNA reads TGTGCCAGCAGCTTACAGACCTTATCTGAGCAGTTCTTC. Protein product: CASSLQTLSEQFF.